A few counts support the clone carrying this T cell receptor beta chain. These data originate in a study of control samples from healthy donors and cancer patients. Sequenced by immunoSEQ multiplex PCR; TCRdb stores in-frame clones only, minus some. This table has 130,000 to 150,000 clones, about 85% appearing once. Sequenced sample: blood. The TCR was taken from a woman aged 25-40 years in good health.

CDR3 amino acids: CASGLVSLTDYGYTF. The CDR3, as DNA: TGTGCTAGTGGTTTGGTAAGCCTTACAGACTATGGCTACACCTTC. V and J are TRBV12-5 and TRBJ1-2; D gene unclear. CDR3 length: 15 residues. CDR1 LGHNT and CDR2 FRNRAP come from the germline V gene. Deletions cut 0 bases from V and 3 bases from J, with 11 bases between.